These 32 T cell receptor beta chains were sequenced from one sample in a study of T cell repertoires in cytomegalovirus infection (dated by TCRdb to about 2019). The listed sequencing device is Illumina HiSeq 1500. TCRdb handled the public reads itself, with Q25 trimming in fastp and clone calling in MiXCR, and kept productive beta chains. Each record represents a unique CDR3 protein, reported with the most common genes and DNA among its rows. The sample records fewer than 400,000 distinct CDR3 sequences, around a sixth of which are singletons. The ten largest make up approximately 10% of the sample. What was sequenced was PBMCs. These receptors were taken from a human donor in good health (CMV status not recorded). Some clones in this sample may be carry-over from other donors' samples.

This clonotype was seen many times. The chain combines TRBV6-2 or TRBV6-3 with TRBJ2-1; perhaps TRBD2 as D (5 bases). The CDR3 covers 19 residues. The germline V gene encodes CDR1 MNHEY and CDR2 SVGEGT. Trimming left V 0 bases short and J 0 bases short, with 18 bases between. CDR3 sequence: CASSYSLGPERSSYNEQFF. CDR3 DNA: TGTGCCAGCAGTTACTCGCTCGGGCCCGAGCGGAGCTCCTACAATGAGCAGTTCTTC.

The chain uses TRBV6-5 and TRBJ2-2, with D maybe TRBD1 (5 bases). The germline V gene has CDR1 MNHEY and CDR2 SVGAGI. The CDR3 totals 16 residues. The ends were cut back, 6 bases at V and 1 base at J, with 15 bases in the middle. Here the CDR3 DNA reads TGTGCCAGCAGCTACGACAGAGTTCTGAACACCGGGGAGCTGTTTTTT. Its protein is CASSYDRVLNTGELFF.

This clonotype was counted a few times. The chain employs TRBV7-6 and TRBJ1-2; 9 positions agree with TRBD1. V lost 1 base to trimming and J lost 4 bases; unmatched junction nucleotides: 10. CDR3 length: 17 residues. Looked up from germline, CDR1 is SGHVS and CDR2 is FNYEAQ. The CDR3 DNA reads TGTGCCAGCAGCTTAGGTGTGAACAGGGGGCAATTCTATGGCTACACCTTC. It encodes CASSLGVNRGQFYGYTF.

The rearrangement joins TRBV11-2 to TRBJ2-7, with 8 bases lining up with TRBD1. The CDR3 length is 14 residues. V trimming: 5 bases; J trimming: 2 bases; junction bases outside the gene matches: 5. Germline CDR1 reads SGHAT; CDR2 reads FQNNGV. In DNA form, the CDR3 reads TGTGCCAGCAGCCCAGGGGGCCCCCCCTACGAGCAGTACTTC. Its protein is CASSPGGPPYEQYF.

This clonotype appeared many times. The chain recombines TRBV6-1 with TRBJ1-4; D call uncertain. V was cut by 6 bases and J by 8 bases, with 13 bases left in between. In germline, CDR1 is MNHNS, CDR2 SASEGT. This CDR3 is 13 amino acids long. The CDR3 bases are TGTGCCAGCAGATACCGACGGTCGGAAAAACTGTTTTTT. Residues: CASRYRRSEKLFF.

This clonotype was seen a single time. This rearrangement joins TRBV4-2 to TRBJ1-4, with a tentative D call TRBD1 (5 bases). The V gene lost 0 bases and the J gene lost 15 bases, with 14 bases spanning the gap. The length of the CDR3 is 13 residues. CDR1 is LGHNA and CDR2 is YNFKEQ in the germline V gene. The CDR3 region is CASSQDAPGKLFF. The CDR3 DNA is TGTGCCAGCAGCCAAGATGCACCAGGGAAGTTGTTTTTT.

This sequence joins TRBV7-9 and TRBJ2-1; TRBD2 matches at 7 bases. Germline V lookup: CDR1 SEHNR, CDR2 FQNEAQ (reference sequence). The length of the CDR3 is 13 residues. J was trimmed by 3 bases and V by 7 bases; bases with no gene match: 3. CDR3 residues: CASTGGVYNEQFF. The CDR3 nucleotides are TGTGCCAGCACGGGGGGAGTCTACAATGAGCAGTTCTTC.

This clonotype was found many times. The chain recombines TRBV7-2 with TRBJ1-5; no definite D call. Germline CDR1 reads SGHTA; CDR2 reads FQGNSA. The CDR3 length is 14 residues. V shed 5 bases and J shed 3 bases, with 11 bases lying between them. CDR3 sequence: CASSPPGINQPQHF. The CDR3 DNA reads as TGTGCCAGCAGCCCACCGGGAATCAATCAGCCCCAGCATTTT.

This clonotype was detected ten times or more. The rearrangement uses TRBV7-6 and TRBJ2-5; 8 bases match TRBD1. The CDR3 length is 13 residues. J lost 8 bases, V lost 5 bases, and 7 bases had no gene match. Germline CDR1 reads SGHVS; CDR2 reads FNYEAQ. CDR3 protein: CASSLGTGITQYF. The CDR3 DNA sequence: TGTGCCAGCAGCCTAGGGACAGGAATAACCCAGTACTTC.

The rearrangement uses TRBV10-2 and TRBJ2-1; the D gene is possibly TRBD1 (6 bases). Trimming stripped 3 bases from V and 6 bases from J, with 15 bases between. This CDR3 has 15 residues. Germline V gives CDR1 WSHSY, CDR2 SAAADI. The CDR3 nucleotides are TGCGCCAGCAGTGACTTCAGGGGTTATGGCAATGAGCAGTTCTTC. Residues: CASSDFRGYGNEQFF.

The chain couples TRBV10-3 to TRBJ2-5; D is perhaps TRBD2 (5 bases). V was shortened by 2 bases and J by 1 base, with 14 bases between the two germline ends. Germline V lookup: CDR1 ENHRY, CDR2 SYGVKD. This CDR3 has 16 residues. CDR3 nucleotides: TGTGCCATCAGTGAGAATCCCACTAGTCCCCAAGAGACCCAGTACTTC. Translation gives CAISENPTSPQETQYF.

This clonotype has at least ten counts. CDR3 protein: CASSLGQSVNQPQHF. CDR3 DNA sequence: TGTGCCAGCAGCTTGGGCCAGAGTGTGAATCAGCCCCAGCATTTT. This chain uses TRBV7-2 with TRBJ1-5; D remains ambiguous. Germline assignment: CDR1 SGHTA and CDR2 FQGNSA. V was pared by 3 bases and J by 4 bases, with 13 bases between. The CDR3 covers 15 residues.

The chain links TRBV7-2 to TRBJ1-5; 7 nucleotides agree with TRBD1. The CDR3 is 15 residues long. Germline assignment: CDR1 SGHTA and CDR2 FQGNSA. V shed 0 bases and J 9 bases; nucleotides not matched to a gene: 8. The CDR3 spells CASSLAHDRVWPQHF. DNA for the CDR3: TGTGCCAGCAGCTTAGCTCACGACAGGGTTTGGCCCCAGCATTTT. Complete variable domain (other parts from reference TRBV7-2 and TRBJ1-5): GAGVSQSPSNKVTEKGKDVELRCDPISGHTALYWYRQSLGQGLEFLIYFQGNSAPDKSGLPSDRFSAERTGGSVSTLTIQRTQQEDSAVYLCASSLAHDRVWPQHFGDGTRLSIL.

This clonotype was found a few times. V and J are TRBV5-6 and TRBJ1-5, with 9 bases lining up with TRBD1. This CDR3 comprises 15 residues. CDR1 is SGHDT and CDR2 is YYEEEE in the germline V gene. Trimming cost V 4 bases and J 7 bases; bases outside gene matches: 9. Here the CDR3 DNA reads TGTGCCAGCAGCCTGGGACAGGGTCGACAACAGCCCCAGCATTTT. The encoded protein is CASSLGQGRQQPQHF.

This clonotype was seen more than once but under ten times. The chain uses TRBV6-2 or TRBV6-3 and TRBJ2-7, with D tentatively TRBD2 (6 bases). The CDR3 spans 12 residues. The germline V gene has CDR1 MNHEY and CDR2 SVGEGT. Trimming removed 10 bases at V and 7 bases at J, with 17 bases between. CDR3 bases: TGTGCCACCGGGAGTGACGATGGAGAGCAGTACTTC. Translation: CATGSDDGEQYF.

The chain links TRBV7-6 to TRBJ1-2; 10 positions agree with TRBD1. Germline-derived CDR1 and CDR2 are SGHVS and FNYEAQ. This CDR3 comprises 14 residues. The V gene end was trimmed by 4 bases and the J gene end by 5 bases; junction bases not matched to a gene: 4. CDR3 region: CASSSGTGDYGYTF. The CDR3 coding sequence is TGTGCCAGCAGCTCCGGGACAGGGGATTATGGCTACACCTTC.

This clonotype came up many times. The chain has TRBV4-3 and TRBJ1-5, with unresolved D. Trimming took 0 bases from V and 1 from J, leaving 10 bases between them. Germline V gene data show CDR1 as LGHNA and CDR2 as YSLEER. The CDR3 extends over 16 amino acids. The CDR3 nucleotides read TGCGCCAGCAGCCAAGACCGTCACTCCAGCAATCAGCCCCAGCATTTT. The encoded protein is CASSQDRHSSNQPQHF.

V and J are TRBV20-1 and TRBJ2-1; 13 bases line up with TRBD2. V shed 4 bases and J 9 bases; nucleotides not matched to a gene: 15. The CDR3 consists of 17 residues. The germline V gene has CDR1 DFQATT and CDR2 SNEGSKA (reference sequence). In DNA form, the CDR3 reads TGCAGTGCTATCCCTCTACTAGCGGGAGGGGTTGAGGGTGAGCAGTTCTTC. The encoded protein is CSAIPLLAGGVEGEQFF.

In this sample, this clonotype turned up a few times. This chain uses TRBV5-1 with TRBJ1-1, with D tentatively TRBD1 (5 bases). V lost 4 bases and J lost 5, with 12 bases in between. CDR3 length equals 13 residues. Germline values: CDR1 SGHRS, CDR2 YFSETQ. The CDR3, as DNA: TGCGCCAGCAGCCGAGGGGTTATAACTGAAGCTTTCTTT. This encodes CASSRGVITEAFF. The full variable domain, its missing parts supplied by reference TRBV5-1 and TRBJ1-1, is KAGVTQTPRYLIKTRGQQVTLSCSPISGHRSVSWYQQTPGQGLQFLFEYFSETQRNKGNFPGRFSGRQFSNSRSEMNVSTLELGDSALYLCASSRGVITEAFFGQGTRLTVV.

This clonotype occurred a few times. V usage is TRBV6-5 and J usage is TRBJ1-4; D not certain. Germline V gene lookup returns CDR1 MNHEY and CDR2 SVGAGI. This CDR3 is built from 13 residues. With 0 bases removed from V and 8 bases from J, the gap between germline ends came to 7 bases. CDR3 amino acids: CASSYSGSEKLFF. The CDR3 DNA sequence: TGTGCCAGCAGTTACTCGGGCTCGGAAAAACTGTTTTTT.

The table lists this clonotype with many counts. The rearrangement links TRBV7-2 to TRBJ2-1, with D hard to call. V was cut by 1 base and J by 6 bases, with 7 bases left in between. The CDR3 runs to 13 residues. CDR1 and CDR2 from the germline V gene are SGHTA and FQGNSA. CDR3 nucleotide sequence: TGTGCCAGCAGCTTAGGGCTCCCCAATGAGCAGTTCTTC. This encodes CASSLGLPNEQFF. Filled out from reference TRBV7-2 and TRBJ2-1, the complete variable domain reads GAGVSQSPSNKVTEKGKDVELRCDPISGHTALYWYRQSLGQGLEFLIYFQGNSAPDKSGLPSDRFSAERTGGSVSTLTIQRTQQEDSAVYLCASSLGLPNEQFFGPGTRLTVL.

This clonotype was detected only a few times. The chain has TRBV19 and TRBJ2-5; D could derive from TRBD1 or TRBD2 (6 bases each). V lost 3 bases to trimming and J lost 5 bases, with 16 bases between them. The CDR3 is 15 residues long. Germline lookup yields CDR1 LNHDA and CDR2 SQIVND (reference sequence). CDR3 coding DNA: TGTGCCAGTAGTATCCGACTAGGGGGTGTTGAGACCCAGTACTTC. Protein sequence: CASSIRLGGVETQYF.

This sequence joins TRBV20-1 and TRBJ2-2; 7 bases fit TRBD2. J was trimmed by 6 bases and V by 0 bases; bases with no gene match: 7. The germline CDR1 and CDR2 sequences are DFQATT and SNEGSKA (reference sequence). This CDR3 contains 15 residues. For the CDR3, the DNA is TGCAGTGCTAGAGATGGGAGGGTTTCCCCCGGGGAGCTGTTTTTT. This gives the protein CSARDGRVSPGELFF.

In its sample, this clonotype was seen a few times. The V gene is TRBV20-1, the J gene TRBJ2-1, with TRBD2 matching over 8 bases. CDR1 and CDR2 from the germline V gene are DFQATT and SNEGSKA (reference sequence). The CDR3 totals 16 residues. Trimming cost V 2 bases and J 3 bases; bases outside gene matches: 9. The CDR3 DNA reads TGCAGTGCTAGATCTCCCTTAGCGGGGCACTACAATGAGCAGTTCTTC. It codes for CSARSPLAGHYNEQFF.

This clonotype was seen many times. In DNA form, the CDR3 reads TGTGCCAGCAGCTTCTCCTCCTACGAGCAGTACTTC. Translating gives CASSFSSYEQYF. This chain connects TRBV7-2 to TRBJ2-7; D unclear. Trimming took 3 bases from V and 0 from J, leaving 3 bases between them. Germline V gene lookup returns CDR1 SGHTA and CDR2 FQGNSA. The CDR3 contains 12 residues.

This clonotype was recorded a few times. V gene TRBV6-6 combines with J gene TRBJ2-1; TRBD2 agrees at 10 bases. Per the germline V gene, CDR1 is MNHNY and CDR2 is SVGAGI (reference sequence). V gave up 8 bases and J gave up 10 bases; unmatched junction bases: 11. This CDR3 has 14 amino acids. CDR3 protein: CASRRAGGPGEQFF. Written as DNA, the CDR3 is TGTGCCAGCCGGAGAGCGGGAGGGCCGGGAGAGCAGTTCTTC.

The V call is TRBV6-2 or TRBV6-3, the J call TRBJ2-1, with D possibly called TRBD1 or TRBD2 (6 bases each). CDR1 is MNHEY, CDR2 SVGEGT, per germline. The ends were cut back, 6 bases at V and 3 bases at J, with 15 bases in the middle. CDR3 length: 15 residues. The CDR3 coding sequence is TGTGCCAGCAGGACAAGGGGGGCTAACTACAATGAGCAGTTCTTC. Its protein product is CASRTRGANYNEQFF.

This clonotype was counted at least ten times. The genes are TRBV7-2 and TRBJ2-7, with 7 bases lining up with TRBD1. The germline CDR1 and CDR2 sequences are SGHTA and FQGNSA. The CDR3 has 14 amino acids. Trimming at V came to 2 bases and at J to 2 bases, leaving 3 bases not matched to a gene. The CDR3, as DNA: TGTGCCAGCAGCTTAAGGACAGGAGCCTACGAGCAGTACTTC. It encodes CASSLRTGAYEQYF.

The genes are TRBV7-9 and TRBJ2-7, with 10 bases fitting TRBD1. The CDR3 consists of 16 residues. The junction had 10 bases not matched to a gene; V was cut back by 4 bases and J by 4 bases. CDR1 and CDR2 from the germline V gene are SEHNR and FQNEAQ (reference sequence). The CDR3 DNA is TGTGCCAGCAGCTCGCCGGGACAGGGGTCACCTTACGAGCAGTACTTC. This codes for CASSSPGQGSPYEQYF.

This chain links TRBV6-1 with TRBJ1-2, with D possibly TRBD1 on 5 matching bases. CDR3 length: 13 residues. Germline loops: CDR1 MNHNS, CDR2 SASEGT. V lost 6 bases and J 6 bases, leaving 14 bases between the germline ends. The CDR3 loop is CASRRGEVDGYTF. The CDR3 DNA reads as TGTGCCAGCAGAAGAGGGGAGGTTGATGGCTACACCTTC.

This clonotype has more than one count but fewer than ten. This chain connects TRBV7-9 to TRBJ1-3; no firm D call. V gave up 2 bases and J gave up 0 bases, with 11 bases separating them. This CDR3 comprises 16 residues. Germline CDR1 is SEHNR and CDR2 is FQNEAQ (reference sequence). The CDR3 sequence is CASSLLLYSSGNTIYF. DNA for the CDR3: TGTGCCAGCAGCTTACTCCTCTACAGCTCTGGAAACACCATATATTTT.

This clonotype was observed at least ten times. V is TRBV12-3 or TRBV12-4 and J is TRBJ2-6; no firm D call. There are 16 residues in the CDR3. V dropped 5 bases and J dropped 0 bases, with 11 bases sitting between them. The CDR3 loop reads CASSTGWPSGANVLTF. Here the CDR3 DNA reads TGTGCCAGCAGTACCGGCTGGCCCTCTGGGGCCAACGTCCTGACTTTC.